These 22 T cell receptor beta chains were all obtained from the same sample, sequenced in a study of T-cell memory formation after mild COVID-19. In TCRdb, the 5' RACE reads were re-called with MiXCR into one record per CDR3 protein. The profile covers 180,000 or so distinct CDR3 sequences, with around 10% appearing a single time and approximately 3.8% taken by the ten largest. The sequencing sample was made of PBMCs or a T cell subset sorted from them (not recorded which). The receptors derive from a young man who had mild COVID-19 (a few samples of this study predate the infection). Cell type and time point are not known.

The table lists this clonotype with a few counts. The chain has TRBV7-2 and TRBJ2-2, with no clear D. The length of the CDR3 is 16 residues. V lost 5 bases to trimming and J lost 2 bases, with 15 bases between them. Per germline, CDR1 SGHTA and CDR2 FQGNSA. The CDR3 sequence is CASSPRVSLNTGELFF. The CDR3 DNA sequence: TGTGCCAGCAGCCCCCGGGTTAGCCTAAACACCGGGGAGCTGTTTTTT.

The gene calls are TRBV24-1 and TRBJ2-3; TRBD1 matches at 7 bases. CDR3 length: 15 residues. Germline trimming cut 0 bases from V and 5 bases from J; bases unmatched to any gene: 4. Germline V CDR1 and CDR2: KGHDR, SFDVKD. The CDR3 DNA sequence: TGTGCCACCAGTGATTTGAGGGACAGTCAAGATACGCAGTATTTT. Its translation: CATSDLRDSQDTQYF.

J is TRBJ2-5 and V is TRBV20-1; 9 bases map to TRBD2. J gave up 0 bases and V 1 base, and 3 bases lay outside the gene matches. This CDR3 comprises 15 residues. Germline V gene data show CDR1 as DFQATT and CDR2 as SNEGSKA (reference sequence). DNA for the CDR3: TGCAGTGCTAGAGGCTTAGCGGGGGACCAAGAGACCCAGTACTTC. Translation: CSARGLAGDQETQYF.

V gene TRBV2 combines with J gene TRBJ1-5; 8 nucleotides match TRBD1. The trim removed 9 bases at V and 6 bases at J, leaving 7 bases unmatched. The CDR3 totals 13 residues. Per germline, CDR1 SNHLY and CDR2 FYNNEI. CDR3 nucleotides: TGTGCCAGTAAACCAACAGGGGGTCAGCCCCAGCATTTT. Translated: CASKPTGGQPQHF.

This clonotype was detected only once. V gene TRBV7-2 combines with J gene TRBJ2-1, with 7 bases aligning to TRBD2. The CDR3 runs to 15 residues. Germline CDR1 SGHTA, CDR2 FQGNSA. V lost 5 bases and J lost 8; bases outside the gene matches: 12. The CDR3: CASSPTRGVSHEQFF. The CDR3 region has the DNA TGTGCCAGCAGCCCCACCCGGGGGGTGTCCCATGAGCAGTTCTTC. Together with reference TRBV7-2 and TRBJ2-1, the CDR3 gives the full variable domain: GAGVSQSPSNKVTEKGKDVELRCDPISGHTALYWYRQSLGQGLEFLIYFQGNSAPDKSGLPSDRFSAERTGGSVSTLTIQRTQQEDSAVYLCASSPTRGVSHEQFFGPGTRLTVL.

This clonotype came up many times. V gene TRBV7-9 combines with J gene TRBJ2-5; 8 nucleotides align to TRBD1. Losses at the gene ends were 5 bases for V and 4 bases for J; bases not matched to a gene: 6. This CDR3 has 14 residues. Germline CDR1 and CDR2: SEHNR and FQNEAQ (reference sequence). DNA of the CDR3: TGTGCCAGCAGCCCTGACAGGGGAAGAGAGACCCAGTACTTC. This sequence encodes CASSPDRGRETQYF.

This clonotype was detected ten times or more. The chain has TRBV20-1 and TRBJ1-4; TRBD1 is a possible D gene (5 bases). The germline V and J ends were trimmed by 6 bases and 3 bases, with 11 bases remaining between them. Germline CDR1 is DFQATT and CDR2 is SNEGSKA (reference sequence). CDR3 length: 13 residues. The CDR3 spells CSARGGPNEKLFF. DNA of the CDR3: TGCAGTGCCCGGGGGGGTCCTAATGAAAAACTGTTTTTT.

V gene TRBV5-1 combines with J gene TRBJ1-2; TRBD1 matches 9 bases. V lost 4 bases and J lost 8; bases outside the gene matches: 3. Per the germline V gene, CDR1 is SGHRS and CDR2 is YFSETQ. The CDR3 loop spans 12 amino acids. CDR3 nucleotide sequence: TGCGCCAGCAGCAGGACAGGGGAAGGCTACACCTTC. Its translation is CASSRTGEGYTF.

This rearrangement joins TRBV7-6 to TRBJ2-3; TRBD2 matches at 7 bases. This CDR3 contains 15 residues. Germline loops: CDR1 SGHVS, CDR2 FNYEAQ. V dropped 4 bases and J dropped 0; count of bases not matched to a gene: 4. This CDR3 is CASSSSGGSTDTQYF. The CDR3 coding sequence is TGTGCCAGCAGCTCCTCGGGGGGAAGCACAGATACGCAGTATTTT.

Only a few counts were recorded for this clonotype. The chain combines TRBV4-1 with TRBJ1-5; maybe TRBD1 (5 bases). The V end was cut by 2 bases, the J end by 1 base, with 12 bases between. CDR1 is MGHRA and CDR2 is YSYEKL in the germline V gene. The CDR3 loop spans 16 amino acids. In DNA form, the CDR3 reads TGCGCCAGCAGCCAACGGGGGGGGGTGAGCAATCAGCCCCAGCATTTT. The encoded protein is CASSQRGGVSNQPQHF.

On this clonotype: One junction end disagrees with the germline gene, perhaps due to a read error. V is TRBV6-6 and J is TRBJ2-1; D call uncertain. In germline, CDR1 is MNHNY, CDR2 SVGAGI (reference sequence). This CDR3 is built from 10 residues. CDR3 sequence: CASSYSEQFF. The DNA of the CDR3 is TGTGCCAGCAGTTACAGTGAGCAGTTCTTC.

This clonotype occurred a few times. This chain links TRBV29-1 with TRBJ2-3; 8 bases line up with TRBD2. The CDR3 consists of 13 residues. In germline, CDR1 is SQVTM, CDR2 ANQGSEA. V trimming: 5 bases; J trimming: 2 bases; junction bases outside the gene matches: 3. This CDR3 is CSVHGGVTDTQYF. In DNA form, the CDR3 reads TGCAGCGTTCACGGGGGGGTCACAGATACGCAGTATTTT.

This clonotype appeared a few times. V is TRBV7-9 and J is TRBJ2-2; D possibly corresponds to TRBD2 (5 bases). This CDR3 comprises 13 residues. CDR1 is SEHNR and CDR2 is FQNEAQ in the germline V gene (reference sequence). The V and J ends lost 5 bases and 7 bases respectively, with 11 bases between them. The CDR3 here is CASSRGALGELFF. The CDR3 DNA is TGTGCCAGCAGCCGGGGAGCTCTCGGGGAGCTGTTTTTT. Looking up the rest from reference TRBV7-9 and TRBJ2-2 gives the full variable domain: DTGVSQNPRHKITKRGQNVTFRCDPISEHNRLYWYRQTLGQGPEFLTYFQNEAQLEKSRLLSDRFSAERPKGSFSTLEIQRTEQGDSAMYLCASSRGALGELFFGEGSRLTVL.

This clonotype has only a few counts. This chain joins TRBV5-6 and TRBJ2-2; tentatively, D is TRBD1 or TRBD2 (6 bases each). The ends were cut back, 5 bases at V and 0 bases at J, with 14 bases in the middle. The CDR3 has 16 amino acids. Germline lookup yields CDR1 SGHDT and CDR2 YYEEEE. The CDR3 protein is CASSLGGPANTGELFF. In nucleotides, the CDR3 is TGTGCCAGCAGTTTAGGGGGGCCAGCGAACACCGGGGAGCTGTTTTTT.

This clonotype was picked up many times. This rearrangement joins TRBV20-1 to TRBJ2-1, with TRBD2 matching over 9 bases. V trimming: 3 bases; J trimming: 4 bases; junction bases outside the gene matches: 4. Germline V gives CDR1 DFQATT, CDR2 SNEGSKA (reference sequence). This CDR3 is built from 14 residues. CDR3 sequence: CSARERGVYNEQFF. CDR3 DNA sequence: TGCAGTGCTAGGGAGCGGGGGGTATACAATGAGCAGTTCTTC.

This clonotype was detected many times. The chain links TRBV7-9 to TRBJ2-7, with TRBD1 matching 8 bases. The CDR3 consists of 12 residues. Looked up from germline, CDR1 is SEHNR and CDR2 is FQNEAQ (reference sequence). V shed 6 bases, J shed 5 bases, and the junction held 3 bases outside the gene matches. CDR3 DNA sequence: TGTGCCAGCAGTGCAGGGGGCGACGAGCAGTACTTC. This encodes CASSAGGDEQYF.

This clonotype was counted between two and nine times. The chain combines TRBV5-4 with TRBJ2-1; D perhaps matches TRBD2 (5 bases). The CDR3 contains 15 residues. The V end was cut by 3 bases, the J end by 6 bases, with 16 bases between. In germline, CDR1 is SGHNT, CDR2 YYREEE (reference sequence). The CDR3 is CASSSTAGTPNEQFF. The CDR3 coding sequence is TGTGCCAGCAGCTCTACGGCGGGTACCCCCAATGAGCAGTTCTTC.

CDR3 sequence (DNA): TGTGCCAGCAGCATTTCCCGGGGTGAGCAGTTCTTC. Its translation: CASSISRGEQFF. This chain connects TRBV12-3 or TRBV12-4 to TRBJ2-1; D is possibly TRBD2 (5 bases). CDR3 length: 12 residues. Trimming cost V 6 bases and J 9 bases, with 12 bases left between them.

This clonotype showed up just a few times. This chain joins TRBV27 and TRBJ2-2; D tentatively reads TRBD1 or TRBD2 (5 bases each). Trimming cost V 1 base and J 2 bases, with 14 bases left between them. There are 17 residues in the CDR3. Germline V gene sequence: CDR1 MNHEY, CDR2 SMNVEV (reference sequence). The CDR3 bases are TGTGCCAGCAGTTTATTTACGGGGACCCCTAACACCGGGGAGCTGTTTTTT. This encodes CASSLFTGTPNTGELFF.

This clonotype was seen a few times. The chain employs TRBV12-3 or TRBV12-4 and TRBJ2-1; the match to TRBD1 covers 10 bases. V trimming: 5 bases; J trimming: 8 bases; junction bases outside the gene matches: 12. The length of the CDR3 is 16 residues. CDR3 in amino acids: CASSPSLGQGFYEQFF. The DNA of the CDR3 is TGTGCCAGCAGTCCCTCCCTGGGACAGGGGTTTTATGAGCAGTTCTTC.

A word on this clonotype: With a much larger clone just one base away, this may be a read error. The V gene is TRBV5-6, the J gene TRBJ1-1, with D hard to call. Germline lookup yields CDR1 SGHDT and CDR2 YYEEEE. Trimming took off 3 bases at V and 2 bases at J, with 11 bases between the two ends. The length of the CDR3 is 14 residues. In nucleotides, the CDR3 is TGTGCCAGCAGCTGTGGACCAGGTAACACTGAAGCTTTCTTT. As protein: CASSCGPGNTEAFF.

This clonotype was seen more than once but under ten times. The CDR3 reads CASSRLGAKNIQYF. DNA of the CDR3: TGTGCCAGCAGCCGGCTTGGGGCCAAAAACATTCAGTACTTC. The chain is built from TRBV27 and TRBJ2-4, with D uncertain. Per the germline V gene, CDR1 is MNHEY and CDR2 is SMNVEV (reference sequence). V was shortened by 6 bases and J by 1 base, with 10 bases between the two germline ends. The CDR3 has 14 amino acids.